The 30 T cell receptor beta chains listed next were all sequenced from one sample in a study of blood T cell repertoires in COVID-19. Sequencing was performed with immunoSEQ multiplex PCR; in TCRdb, only in-frame clones are kept and a portion is missing. This sample has around 440,000 clones; about 87% occur once, and the top ten carry roughly 12%. The material sequenced was peripheral blood. The receptors originated from a woman between 45 and 65 years old with COVID-19, enrolled during active disease.

The V gene is TRBV5-4, the J gene TRBJ2-3; 11 bases map to TRBD2. Unmatched junction bases numbered 5, after V lost 0 bases and J lost 11 bases. This CDR3 has 14 residues. Germline CDR1 and CDR2: SGHNT and YYREEE (reference sequence). CDR3 region: CASSLELAGEGQYF. The CDR3 coding sequence is TGTGCCAGCAGCTTGGAACTAGCGGGGGAAGGGCAGTATTTT.

V is TRBV28 and J is TRBJ1-2; 7 bases align to TRBD1. The junction had 6 bases not matched to a gene; V was cut back by 5 bases and J by 6 bases. This CDR3 comprises 13 residues. The germline gives CDR1 MDHEN, CDR2 SYDVKM. The CDR3 sequence is CASSLDRVDGYTF. CDR3 DNA sequence: TGTGCCAGCAGTCTCGACAGGGTGGATGGCTACACCTTC.

The chain links TRBV3-1 (or the pseudogene TRBV3-2) to TRBJ2-3; TRBD2 aligns across 12 bases. CDR3 length: 16 residues. J was trimmed by 5 bases and V by 5 bases; bases with no gene match: 8. Germline V gene sequence: CDR1 LGHDT, CDR2 YNNKEL (reference sequence). The CDR3 DNA is TGTGCCAGCAGCATCCGACTAGCGGGGGAGGGAGATACGCAGTATTTT. Amino acids: CASSIRLAGEGDTQYF.

This chain uses TRBV27 with TRBJ1-2; the D gene is possibly TRBD1 (5 bases). V was trimmed by 1 base and J by 3 bases, leaving 12 bases between them. Germline V gene lookup returns CDR1 MNHEY and CDR2 SMNVEV (reference sequence). The CDR3 sequence is 15 residues long. CDR3 residues: CASSLYGGIDYGYTF. The CDR3, as DNA: TGTGCCAGCAGTTTATATGGGGGGATCGACTATGGCTACACCTTC.

J is TRBJ2-2 and V is TRBV28; 9 bases are a match to TRBD1. CDR1 is MDHEN and CDR2 is SYDVKM in the germline V gene. This CDR3 has 15 amino acids. J gave up 3 bases and V 5 bases, and 4 bases lay outside the gene matches. The CDR3 coding sequence is TGTGCCAGCAGTATAGGGACAGGGTACACCGGGGAGCTGTTTTTT. Residues: CASSIGTGYTGELFF.

The CDR3 DNA sequence: TGTGCCAGCAGCTGGGGGCGTGGGGGCTTGAACACTGAAGCTTTCTTT. Protein product: CASSWGRGGLNTEAFF. The chain carries TRBV5-6 and TRBJ1-1, with D perhaps TRBD1 (6 bases). CDR1 is SGHDT and CDR2 is YYEEEE in the germline V gene. Trimming pared 3 bases from V and 0 bases from J, leaving 15 bases between. The CDR3 loop spans 16 amino acids.

V usage is TRBV6-6 and J usage is TRBJ1-5; the D gene is possibly TRBD1 (5 bases). The germline gives CDR1 MNHNY, CDR2 SVGAGI (reference sequence). Trimming stripped 5 bases from V and 0 bases from J, with 11 bases between. This CDR3 has 15 amino acids. CDR3 protein: CASSNQGYSNQPQHF. The CDR3, as DNA: TGTGCCAGCAGTAATCAGGGATATAGCAATCAGCCCCAGCATTTT.

The chain recombines TRBV19 with TRBJ1-1, with a possible D match to TRBD1 (6 bases). CDR1 is LNHDA, CDR2 SQIVND, per germline (reference sequence). The CDR3 runs 13 residues. Trimming left V 3 bases short and J 7 bases short, with 12 bases between. CDR3 region: CASSIRGASEAFF. CDR3 nucleotides: TGTGCCAGTAGTATCCGGGGGGCGAGTGAAGCTTTCTTT.

The chain is built from TRBV11-2 and TRBJ2-1, with 8 bases fitting TRBD2. Germline values: CDR1 SGHAT, CDR2 FQNNGV. V dropped 7 bases and J dropped 6; count of bases not matched to a gene: 11. This CDR3 is built from 15 residues. This CDR3 reads CASTPPGGPGNEQFF. CDR3 nucleotides: TGTGCCAGCACCCCCCCGGGGGGGCCAGGCAATGAGCAGTTCTTC.

The V gene is TRBV7-3, the J gene TRBJ2-3; D gene uncertain. The CDR3 has 14 residues. V lost 2 bases and J lost 5, with 11 bases in between. CDR1 is SGHTA and CDR2 is FQGTGA in the germline V gene. The CDR3 nucleotides are TGTGCCAGCAGCTTAGTCATTTCAGGAGATACGCAGTATTTT. Protein: CASSLVISGDTQYF.

The chain links TRBV5-4 to TRBJ1-5; 10 bases match TRBD1. The junction had 11 bases not matched to a gene; V was cut back by 5 bases and J by 6 bases. This CDR3 contains 16 residues. Germline assignment: CDR1 SGHNT and CDR2 YYREEE (reference sequence). CDR3 sequence reads: CASSEGGTGEVQPQHF. In DNA, the CDR3 is TGTGCCAGCAGTGAAGGGGGGACAGGGGAAGTTCAGCCCCAGCATTTT. Combining the CDR3 with reference TRBV5-4 and TRBJ1-5 gives the whole variable domain ETGVTQSPTHLIKTRGQQVTLRCSSQSGHNTVSWYQQALGQGPQFIFQYYREEENGRGNFPPRFSGLQFPNYSSELNVNALELDDSALYLCASSEGGTGEVQPQHFGDGTRLSIL.

This chain uses TRBV29-1 with TRBJ1-1, with a weak D call TRBD1 (5 bases). The CDR3 is made up of 15 amino acids. CDR1 SQVTM and CDR2 ANQGSEA come from the germline V gene. V was shortened by 4 bases and J by 3 bases, with 18 bases between the two germline ends. Written as DNA, the CDR3 is TGCAGCGTTGTTGTGGGGGGGGAATGGGACACTGAAGCTTTCTTT. Protein product: CSVVVGGEWDTEAFF.

This chain joins TRBV11-2 and TRBJ1-3; D possibly corresponds to TRBD1 (6 bases). CDR1 is SGHAT, CDR2 FQNNGV, per germline. The CDR3 loop spans 15 amino acids. V was trimmed by 0 bases and J by 4 bases, leaving 10 bases between them. CDR3 sequence (DNA): TGTGCCAGCAGCTTAGATGAGGGGGTCGGAAACACCATATATTTT. Protein sequence: CASSLDEGVGNTIYF.

The rearrangement links TRBV6-1 to TRBJ2-7, with a weak D call TRBD1 (6 bases). The V and J ends lost 3 bases and 3 bases respectively, with 15 bases between them. CDR3 length: 15 amino acids. Germline V CDR1 and CDR2: MNHNS, SASEGT. CDR3 protein: CASSDLGQGIYEQYF. CDR3 nucleotide sequence: TGTGCCAGCAGTGACCTGGGGCAGGGGATCTACGAGCAGTACTTC.

The gene calls are TRBV7-3 and TRBJ2-1, with 7 bases lining up with TRBD2. This CDR3 has 15 amino acids. Germline trimming cut 5 bases from V and 5 bases from J; bases unmatched to any gene: 9. CDR1 SGHTA and CDR2 FQGTGA come from the germline V gene. The CDR3 loop is CASSQEAGLNNEQFF. The CDR3, as DNA: TGTGCCAGCAGCCAGGAAGCGGGGCTTAACAATGAGCAGTTCTTC.

CDR3 protein: CASSQGGPHSGNTIYF. The CDR3, as DNA: TGTGCCAGCAGCCAAGGGGGGCCACACTCTGGAAACACCATATATTTT. The rearrangement joins TRBV3-1 (or the pseudogene TRBV3-2) to TRBJ1-3, with D maybe TRBD1 (6 bases). Germline V gene sequence: CDR1 LGHDT, CDR2 YNNKEL (reference sequence). This CDR3 region has 16 residues. The ends were cut back, 1 base at V and 0 bases at J, with 10 bases in the middle.

This chain's CDR3 is CASSMDRGGYGYTF. In nucleotides, the CDR3 is TGTGCCAGCAGCATGGACAGGGGAGGGTATGGCTACACCTTC. The rearrangement joins TRBV27 to TRBJ1-2, with 9 bases fitting TRBD1. Germline CDR1 and CDR2: MNHEY and SMNVEV (reference sequence). The CDR3 length is 14 residues. V shed 6 bases, J shed 5 bases, and the junction held 7 bases outside the gene matches.

This chain links TRBV9 with TRBJ2-1, with 14 positions matching TRBD2. The CDR3 is made up of 20 amino acids. Trimming removed 4 bases from V and 0 bases from J; junction bases left unmatched: 12. Germline V lookup: CDR1 SGDLS, CDR2 YYNGEE. The chain's CDR3 is CASSPRLGLAGGSSYNEQFF. The DNA for the CDR3 is TGTGCCAGCAGCCCAAGATTAGGACTAGCGGGGGGTAGCTCCTACAATGAGCAGTTCTTC.

V is TRBV5-1 and J is TRBJ2-3, with D possibly being TRBD1 (5 bases). There are 14 residues in the CDR3. The ends were cut back, 0 bases at V and 5 bases at J, with 10 bases in the middle. From germline, CDR1 is SGHRS and CDR2 YFSETQ. The CDR3 reads CASSLEAGIDTQYF. The CDR3, as DNA: TGCGCCAGCAGCTTGGAGGCAGGGATAGATACGCAGTATTTT.

CDR3 amino acids: CASSGSRTSVTDTQYF. DNA for the CDR3: TGTGCCAGCAGCGGGTCCCGGACTAGTGTCACAGATACGCAGTATTTT. The V gene is TRBV9, the J gene TRBJ2-3, with 7 positions matching TRBD2. Germline V gene data show CDR1 as SGDLS and CDR2 as YYNGEE. CDR3 size: 16 residues. With 3 bases clipped from V and 2 bases from J, the junction kept 9 bases outside the gene matches.

The V and J genes are TRBV4-1 and TRBJ1-6, with 9 positions matching TRBD1. Germline V gene sequence: CDR1 MGHRA, CDR2 YSYEKL. This CDR3 comprises 15 residues. The V gene end was trimmed by 0 bases and the J gene end by 9 bases; junction bases not matched to a gene: 3. As DNA, the CDR3 is TGCGCCAGCAGCCAAGACGACAGGGGGATTTCACCCCTCCACTTT. Translation gives CASSQDDRGISPLHF.

The rearrangement links TRBV5-4 to TRBJ1-2; a possible D gene is TRBD1 (6 bases). Trimming stripped 5 bases from V and 3 bases from J, with 17 bases between. Germline V lookup: CDR1 SGHNT, CDR2 YYREEE (reference sequence). This CDR3 comprises 15 residues. CDR3 nucleotide sequence: TGTGCCAGCAGGGGAATCCAACAGGGTGACTATGGCTACACCTTC. Encoded protein: CASRGIQQGDYGYTF.

J is TRBJ1-2 and V is TRBV27, with TRBD1 identical over 10 bases. Germline trimming cut 3 bases from V and 8 bases from J; bases unmatched to any gene: 12. CDR1 and CDR2 (germline): MNHEY, SMNVEV (reference sequence). The CDR3 is made up of 16 amino acids. The CDR3 coding sequence is TGTGCCAGCAGTTTTAAATGGACAGGGGGGCCGGACGGCTACACCTTC. Protein product: CASSFKWTGGPDGYTF.

The V gene is TRBV27, the J gene TRBJ2-1; D ambiguous. Germline CDR1 is MNHEY and CDR2 is SMNVEV (reference sequence). The CDR3 extends over 15 amino acids. V was trimmed by 2 bases and J by 3 bases, leaving 11 bases between them. The DNA of the CDR3 is TGTGCCAGCAGTTTAAAACCCGCCGGCTACAATGAGCAGTTCTTC. It encodes CASSLKPAGYNEQFF.

The rearrangement links TRBV10-3 to TRBJ1-2; 7 nucleotides agree with TRBD1. Germline CDR1 ENHRY, CDR2 SYGVKD. This CDR3 has 13 amino acids. V was pared by 7 bases and J by 5 bases, with 7 bases of the junction left unmatched. The CDR3 loop reads CAITQGGPYGYTF. The CDR3 nucleotides are TGTGCCATCACGCAGGGGGGTCCGTATGGCTACACCTTC.

The chain carries TRBV28 and TRBJ1-5; TRBD1 aligns across 7 bases. The CDR3 sequence is 15 residues long. In germline, CDR1 is MDHEN, CDR2 SYDVKM. Losses at the gene ends were 2 bases for V and 0 bases for J; bases not matched to a gene: 1. Written as DNA, the CDR3 is TGTGCCAGCAGTTTAAGGACAGGTAGCAATCAGCCCCAGCATTTT. This codes for CASSLRTGSNQPQHF.

The chain links TRBV5-8 to TRBJ1-5, with a weak D call TRBD1 (5 bases). V lost 4 bases, J lost 6 bases, and 17 bases lay in between. The germline gives CDR1 SGHTS, CDR2 YDEGEE. The CDR3 is made up of 15 amino acids. The CDR3 loop is CASSGRVWRGQPQHF. CDR3 coding DNA: TGTGCCAGCAGCGGCAGGGTCTGGCGGGGTCAGCCCCAGCATTTT.

This clone turned up a few times. The chain uses TRBV24-1 and TRBJ1-2, with 7 positions matching TRBD1. The V segment lost 8 bases and the J segment 0 bases; nucleotides outside the gene matches: 8. From germline, CDR1 is KGHDR and CDR2 SFDVKD. This CDR3 is 15 amino acids long. The CDR3 here is CATKFRDRANYGYTF. In DNA form, the CDR3 reads TGTGCCACCAAATTCCGGGACAGAGCTAACTATGGCTACACCTTC.

This chain joins TRBV5-1 and TRBJ2-3; 10 nucleotides match TRBD2. V lost 4 bases and J lost 4; bases outside the gene matches: 6. Germline V gene sequence: CDR1 SGHRS, CDR2 YFSETQ. CDR3 size: 15 residues. CDR3 sequence reads: CASSISGGAADTQYF. The DNA for the CDR3 is TGCGCCAGCAGCATCAGCGGGGGGGCCGCAGATACGCAGTATTTT.

The rearrangement joins TRBV3-1 (or the pseudogene TRBV3-2) to TRBJ2-3; 15 bases match TRBD2. Looked up from germline, CDR1 is LGHDT and CDR2 is YNNKEL (reference sequence). The CDR3 length is 15 residues. After removal of 5 bases from V and 5 bases from J, the junction contained 2 bases not matched to a gene. CDR3: CASSRTSGGEDTQYF. The CDR3 coding sequence is TGTGCCAGCAGCAGGACTAGCGGGGGGGAAGATACGCAGTATTTT.